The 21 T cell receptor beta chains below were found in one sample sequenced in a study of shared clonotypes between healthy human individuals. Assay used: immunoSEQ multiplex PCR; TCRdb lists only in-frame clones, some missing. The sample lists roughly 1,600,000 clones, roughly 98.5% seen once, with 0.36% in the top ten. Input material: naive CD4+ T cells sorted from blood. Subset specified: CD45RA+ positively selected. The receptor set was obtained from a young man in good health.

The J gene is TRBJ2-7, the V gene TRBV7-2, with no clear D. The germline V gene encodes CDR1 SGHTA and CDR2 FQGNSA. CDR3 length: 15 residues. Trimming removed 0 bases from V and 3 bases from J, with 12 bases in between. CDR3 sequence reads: CASSLALGPYYEQYF. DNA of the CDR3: TGTGCCAGCAGCTTAGCCCTTGGTCCCTACTACGAGCAGTACTTC.

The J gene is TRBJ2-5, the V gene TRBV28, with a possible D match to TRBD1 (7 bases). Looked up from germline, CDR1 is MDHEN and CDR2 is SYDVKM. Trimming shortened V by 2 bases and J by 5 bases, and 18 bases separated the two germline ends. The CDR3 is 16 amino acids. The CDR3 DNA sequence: TGTGCCAGCAGTTTAAGCAGGGGGGTAGGTCGGGAGACCCAGTACTTC. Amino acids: CASSLSRGVGRETQYF. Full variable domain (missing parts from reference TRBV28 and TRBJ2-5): DVKVTQSSRYLVKRTGEKVFLECVQDMDHENMFWYRQDPGLGLRLIYFSYDVKMKEKGDIPEGYSVSREKKERFSLILESASTNQTSMYLCASSLSRGVGRETQYFGPGTRLLVL.

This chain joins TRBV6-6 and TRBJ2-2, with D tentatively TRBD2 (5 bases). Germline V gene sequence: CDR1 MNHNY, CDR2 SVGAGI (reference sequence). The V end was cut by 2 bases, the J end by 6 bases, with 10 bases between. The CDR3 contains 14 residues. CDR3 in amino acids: CASSYKGSPGELFF. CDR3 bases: TGTGCCAGCAGTTACAAAGGGAGCCCCGGGGAGCTGTTTTTT.

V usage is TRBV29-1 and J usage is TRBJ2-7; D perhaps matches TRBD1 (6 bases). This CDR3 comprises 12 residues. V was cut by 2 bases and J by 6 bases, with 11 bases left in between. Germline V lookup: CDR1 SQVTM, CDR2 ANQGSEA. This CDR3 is CSVELSGVEQYF. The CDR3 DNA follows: TGCAGCGTTGAATTATCAGGGGTCGAGCAGTACTTC.

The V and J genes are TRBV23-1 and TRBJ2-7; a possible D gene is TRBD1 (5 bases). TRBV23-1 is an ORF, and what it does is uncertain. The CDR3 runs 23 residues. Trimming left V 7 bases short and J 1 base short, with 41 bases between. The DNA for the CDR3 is TGCGCCAGCACGCGCGCCGGATCCATGGTCCCTCGGTCGGAAAAGCCAGGGTCCTACGAGCAGTACTTC. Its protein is CASTRAGSMVPRSEKPGSYEQYF.

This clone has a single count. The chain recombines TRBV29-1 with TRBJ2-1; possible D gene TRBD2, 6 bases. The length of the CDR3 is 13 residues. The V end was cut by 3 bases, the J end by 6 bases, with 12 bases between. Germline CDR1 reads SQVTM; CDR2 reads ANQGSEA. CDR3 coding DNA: TGCAGCGTTGAGGCGGGACGGGGCAATGAGCAGTTCTTC. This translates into CSVEAGRGNEQFF.

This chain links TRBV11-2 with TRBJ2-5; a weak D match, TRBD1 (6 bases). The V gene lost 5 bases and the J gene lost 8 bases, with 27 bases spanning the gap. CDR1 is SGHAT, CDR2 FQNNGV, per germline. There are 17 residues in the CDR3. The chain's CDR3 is CASSHYKQGLAKNTQYF. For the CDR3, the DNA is TGTGCCAGCAGCCACTATAAACAGGGCCTCGCCAAGAATACCCAGTACTTC.

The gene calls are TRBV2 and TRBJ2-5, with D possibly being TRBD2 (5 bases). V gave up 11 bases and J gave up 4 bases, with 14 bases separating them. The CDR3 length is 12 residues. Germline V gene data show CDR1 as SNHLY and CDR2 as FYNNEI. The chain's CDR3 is CAVKSLAETQYF. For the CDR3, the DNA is TGTGCCGTTAAAAGTCTAGCAGAGACCCAGTACTTC.

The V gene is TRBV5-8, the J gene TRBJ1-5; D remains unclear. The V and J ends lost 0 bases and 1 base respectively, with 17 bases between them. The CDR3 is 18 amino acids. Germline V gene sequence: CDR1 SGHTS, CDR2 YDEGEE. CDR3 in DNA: TGTGCCAGCAGCTTGGAGGTCACCACCTCGGCCAGCAATCAGCCCCAGCATTTT. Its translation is CASSLEVTTSASNQPQHF.

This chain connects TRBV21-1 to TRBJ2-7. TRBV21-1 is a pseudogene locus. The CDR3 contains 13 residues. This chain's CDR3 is CASSEGRSYEQYF. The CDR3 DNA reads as TGTGCCAGCAGCGAGGGACGGTCGTACGAGCAGTACTTC.

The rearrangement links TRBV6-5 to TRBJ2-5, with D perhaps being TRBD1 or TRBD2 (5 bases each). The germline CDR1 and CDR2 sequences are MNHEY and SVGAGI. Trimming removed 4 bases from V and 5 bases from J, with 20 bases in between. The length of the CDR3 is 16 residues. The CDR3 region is CASSSPRGTPGETQYF. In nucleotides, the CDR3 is TGTGCCAGCAGTTCCCCCCGTGGGACCCCGGGGGAGACCCAGTACTTC.

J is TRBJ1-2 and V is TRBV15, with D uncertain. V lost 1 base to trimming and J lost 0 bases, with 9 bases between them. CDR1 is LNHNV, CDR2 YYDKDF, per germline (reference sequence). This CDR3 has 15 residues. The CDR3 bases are TGTGCCACCAGCAGAGTGGCAACCGCTAACTATGGCTACACCTTC. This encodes CATSRVATANYGYTF.

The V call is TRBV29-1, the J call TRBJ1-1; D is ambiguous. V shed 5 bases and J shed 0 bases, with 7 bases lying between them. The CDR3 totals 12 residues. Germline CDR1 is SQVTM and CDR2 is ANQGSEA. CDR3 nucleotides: TGCAGCGTTAACCTCCTGAACACTGAAGCTTTCTTT. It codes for CSVNLLNTEAFF.

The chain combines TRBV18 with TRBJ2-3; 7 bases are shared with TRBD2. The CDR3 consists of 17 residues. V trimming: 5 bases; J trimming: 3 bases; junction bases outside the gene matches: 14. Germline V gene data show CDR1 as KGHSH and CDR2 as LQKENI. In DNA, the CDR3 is TGTGCCAGCTCAAACCACATAGGCGGGAGAGGGACAGATACGCAGTATTTT. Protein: CASSNHIGGRGTDTQYF. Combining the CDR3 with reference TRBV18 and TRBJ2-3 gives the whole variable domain NAGVMQNPRHLVRRRGQEARLRCSPMKGHSHVYWYRQLPEEGLKFMVYLQKENIIDESGMPKERFSAEFPKEGPSILRIQQVVRGDSAAYFCASSNHIGGRGTDTQYFGPGTRLTVL.

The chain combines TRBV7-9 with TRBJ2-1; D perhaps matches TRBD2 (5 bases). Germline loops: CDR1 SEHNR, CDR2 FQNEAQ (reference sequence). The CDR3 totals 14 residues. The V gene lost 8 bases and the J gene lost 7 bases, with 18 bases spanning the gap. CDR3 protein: CASVLSAGSNEQFF. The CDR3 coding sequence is TGTGCCAGCGTACTCTCGGCGGGTAGTAATGAGCAGTTCTTC.

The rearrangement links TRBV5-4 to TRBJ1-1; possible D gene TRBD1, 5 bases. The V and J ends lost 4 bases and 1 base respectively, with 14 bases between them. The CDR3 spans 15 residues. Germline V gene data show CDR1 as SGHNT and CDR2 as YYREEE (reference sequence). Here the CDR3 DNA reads TGTGCCAGCAGCGCCCTAAATGGGGCGAACACTGAAGCTTTCTTT. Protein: CASSALNGANTEAFF.

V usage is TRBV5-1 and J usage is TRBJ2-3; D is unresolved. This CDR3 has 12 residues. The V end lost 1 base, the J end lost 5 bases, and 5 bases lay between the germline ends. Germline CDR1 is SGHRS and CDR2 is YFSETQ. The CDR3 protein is CASSLNLDTQYF. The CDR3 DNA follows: TGCGCCAGCAGCTTGAATCTAGATACGCAGTATTTT.

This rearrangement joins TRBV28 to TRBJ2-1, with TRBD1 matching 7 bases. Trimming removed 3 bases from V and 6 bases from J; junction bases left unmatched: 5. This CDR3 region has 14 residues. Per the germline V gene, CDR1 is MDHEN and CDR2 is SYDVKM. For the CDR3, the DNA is TGTGCCAGCAGTTTCCGGGACAGTCGCAATGAGCAGTTCTTC. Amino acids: CASSFRDSRNEQFF. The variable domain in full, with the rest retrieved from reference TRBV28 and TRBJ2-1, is DVKVTQSSRYLVKRTGEKVFLECVQDMDHENMFWYRQDPGLGLRLIYFSYDVKMKEKGDIPEGYSVSREKKERFSLILESASTNQTSMYLCASSFRDSRNEQFFGPGTRLTVL.

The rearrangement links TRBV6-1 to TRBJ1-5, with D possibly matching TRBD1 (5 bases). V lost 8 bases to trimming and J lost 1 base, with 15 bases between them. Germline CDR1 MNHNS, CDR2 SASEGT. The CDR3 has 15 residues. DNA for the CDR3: TGTGCCAGCGGCCCGTCAAGGGGCAGCAATCAGCCCCAGCATTTT. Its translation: CASGPSRGSNQPQHF.

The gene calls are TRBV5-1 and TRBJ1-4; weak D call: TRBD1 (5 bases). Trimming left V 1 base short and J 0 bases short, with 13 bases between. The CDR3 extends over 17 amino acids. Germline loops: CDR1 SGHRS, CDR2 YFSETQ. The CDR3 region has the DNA TGCGCCAGCAGCTTGTTATTTCAGGGTGCAACTAATGAAAAACTGTTTTTT. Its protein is CASSLLFQGATNEKLFF.

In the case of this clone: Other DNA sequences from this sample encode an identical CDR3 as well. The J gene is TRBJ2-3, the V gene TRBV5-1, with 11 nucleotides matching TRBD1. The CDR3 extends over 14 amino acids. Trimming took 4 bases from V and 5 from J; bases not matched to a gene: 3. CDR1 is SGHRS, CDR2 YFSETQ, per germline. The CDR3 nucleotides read TGCGCCAGCAGCCCGGGGACAGGGGGAGATACGCAGTATTTT. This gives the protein CASSPGTGGDTQYF.